These T cell receptor beta chains were read from a single sample in a study of Ad26.COV2.S vaccination and SARS-CoV-2 variants. The repertoire was sequenced with immunoSEQ multiplex PCR; TCRdb's copy has only in-frame clones and lacks some. The table shows around 300,000 clones, with around 89% occurring only once. Sequenced here: peripheral blood, sampled in a trial of Ad26.COV2.S vaccine versus placebo. The origin of the receptors is a person aged 18-60 years who received the Ad26.COV2.S COVID-19 vaccine or a placebo. CDR3s include the opening cysteine and the closing phenylalanine or tryptophan. A D gene is named only where the DNA matches it firmly. Expanded clones are given a class, and other clones once, few, many or no size at all.

D gene	V gene	J gene	clone size	CDR3 protein	CDR3 DNA
TRBD1	TRBV4-3	TRBJ2-3	-	CASADRRTSSTDTQYF	TGCGCCAGCGCGGACAGGAGGACTTCAAGCACAGATACGCAGTATTTT
-	TRBV28	TRBJ2-3	-	CASSQPRGADTQYF	TGTGCCAGCTCCCAACCAAGGGGCGCAGATACGCAGTATTTT
-	TRBV19	TRBJ2-5	-	CASSIGAPRETQYF	TGTGCCAGTAGTATAGGGGCCCCACGGGAGACCCAGTACTTC
-	TRBV20-1	TRBJ1-1	-	CSASETDHEAFF	TGCAGTGCTAGTGAGACAGACCATGAAGCTTTCTTT
TRBD1	TRBV30	TRBJ1-5	-	CAWSRQDRVSNQPQHF	TGTGCCTGGAGTCGGCAGGACAGGGTTAGCAATCAGCCCCAGCATTTT
TRBD1	TRBV30	TRBJ1-5	once	CAWSAGQPNQPQHF	TGTGCCTGGAGTGCGGGACAGCCCAATCAGCCCCAGCATTTT
-	TRBV5-8	TRBJ1-5	-	CASSPLDFEPQHF	TGTGCCAGCAGCCCTTTAGACTTTGAGCCCCAGCATTTT
-	TRBV6-2/TRBV6-3	TRBJ1-5	once	CASSPAFVLGGDQPQHF	TGTGCCAGCAGTCCCGCCTTCGTTTTAGGGGGGGATCAGCCCCAGCATTTT
-	TRBV5-5	TRBJ2-7	-	CASSLGPRYEQYF	TGTGCCAGCAGCTTGGGCCCTCGATACGAGCAGTACTTC
-	TRBV4-1	TRBJ1-2	-	CASSQPQQNYGYTF	TGCGCCAGCAGCCAACCACAACAAAACTATGGCTACACCTTC
TRBD1	TRBV5-1	TRBJ1-3	few	CASSLGQGALGGNTIYF	TGCGCCAGCAGCCTGGGACAGGGGGCATTGGGTGGAAACACCATATATTTT
-	TRBV28	TRBJ2-1	-	CASSPPPGQGYNEQFF	TGTGCCAGCAGTCCCCCCCCAGGGCAGGGATACAATGAGCAGTTCTTC
TRBD1	TRBV28	TRBJ1-2	-	CASSLDRVGRGYTF	TGTGCCAGCAGCCTCGACAGGGTAGGTCGTGGCTACACCTTC
-	TRBV30	TRBJ2-7	-	CAWSAPTRSSYEQYF	TGTGCCTGGAGTGCACCCACTAGGAGCTCCTACGAGCAGTACTTC
TRBD1	TRBV18	TRBJ1-1	-	CASSWDSYTEAFF	TGTGCCAGCTCATGGGACAGCTACACTGAAGCTTTCTTT
TRBD2	TRBV29-1	TRBJ2-3	-	CSVEASGPTDTQYF	TGCAGCGTTGAGGCTAGCGGACCCACAGATACGCAGTATTTT
TRBD1	TRBV18	TRBJ1-5	-	CASSQGAQSNQPQHF	TGTGCCAGCTCTCAGGGGGCGCAGAGCAATCAGCCCCAGCATTTT